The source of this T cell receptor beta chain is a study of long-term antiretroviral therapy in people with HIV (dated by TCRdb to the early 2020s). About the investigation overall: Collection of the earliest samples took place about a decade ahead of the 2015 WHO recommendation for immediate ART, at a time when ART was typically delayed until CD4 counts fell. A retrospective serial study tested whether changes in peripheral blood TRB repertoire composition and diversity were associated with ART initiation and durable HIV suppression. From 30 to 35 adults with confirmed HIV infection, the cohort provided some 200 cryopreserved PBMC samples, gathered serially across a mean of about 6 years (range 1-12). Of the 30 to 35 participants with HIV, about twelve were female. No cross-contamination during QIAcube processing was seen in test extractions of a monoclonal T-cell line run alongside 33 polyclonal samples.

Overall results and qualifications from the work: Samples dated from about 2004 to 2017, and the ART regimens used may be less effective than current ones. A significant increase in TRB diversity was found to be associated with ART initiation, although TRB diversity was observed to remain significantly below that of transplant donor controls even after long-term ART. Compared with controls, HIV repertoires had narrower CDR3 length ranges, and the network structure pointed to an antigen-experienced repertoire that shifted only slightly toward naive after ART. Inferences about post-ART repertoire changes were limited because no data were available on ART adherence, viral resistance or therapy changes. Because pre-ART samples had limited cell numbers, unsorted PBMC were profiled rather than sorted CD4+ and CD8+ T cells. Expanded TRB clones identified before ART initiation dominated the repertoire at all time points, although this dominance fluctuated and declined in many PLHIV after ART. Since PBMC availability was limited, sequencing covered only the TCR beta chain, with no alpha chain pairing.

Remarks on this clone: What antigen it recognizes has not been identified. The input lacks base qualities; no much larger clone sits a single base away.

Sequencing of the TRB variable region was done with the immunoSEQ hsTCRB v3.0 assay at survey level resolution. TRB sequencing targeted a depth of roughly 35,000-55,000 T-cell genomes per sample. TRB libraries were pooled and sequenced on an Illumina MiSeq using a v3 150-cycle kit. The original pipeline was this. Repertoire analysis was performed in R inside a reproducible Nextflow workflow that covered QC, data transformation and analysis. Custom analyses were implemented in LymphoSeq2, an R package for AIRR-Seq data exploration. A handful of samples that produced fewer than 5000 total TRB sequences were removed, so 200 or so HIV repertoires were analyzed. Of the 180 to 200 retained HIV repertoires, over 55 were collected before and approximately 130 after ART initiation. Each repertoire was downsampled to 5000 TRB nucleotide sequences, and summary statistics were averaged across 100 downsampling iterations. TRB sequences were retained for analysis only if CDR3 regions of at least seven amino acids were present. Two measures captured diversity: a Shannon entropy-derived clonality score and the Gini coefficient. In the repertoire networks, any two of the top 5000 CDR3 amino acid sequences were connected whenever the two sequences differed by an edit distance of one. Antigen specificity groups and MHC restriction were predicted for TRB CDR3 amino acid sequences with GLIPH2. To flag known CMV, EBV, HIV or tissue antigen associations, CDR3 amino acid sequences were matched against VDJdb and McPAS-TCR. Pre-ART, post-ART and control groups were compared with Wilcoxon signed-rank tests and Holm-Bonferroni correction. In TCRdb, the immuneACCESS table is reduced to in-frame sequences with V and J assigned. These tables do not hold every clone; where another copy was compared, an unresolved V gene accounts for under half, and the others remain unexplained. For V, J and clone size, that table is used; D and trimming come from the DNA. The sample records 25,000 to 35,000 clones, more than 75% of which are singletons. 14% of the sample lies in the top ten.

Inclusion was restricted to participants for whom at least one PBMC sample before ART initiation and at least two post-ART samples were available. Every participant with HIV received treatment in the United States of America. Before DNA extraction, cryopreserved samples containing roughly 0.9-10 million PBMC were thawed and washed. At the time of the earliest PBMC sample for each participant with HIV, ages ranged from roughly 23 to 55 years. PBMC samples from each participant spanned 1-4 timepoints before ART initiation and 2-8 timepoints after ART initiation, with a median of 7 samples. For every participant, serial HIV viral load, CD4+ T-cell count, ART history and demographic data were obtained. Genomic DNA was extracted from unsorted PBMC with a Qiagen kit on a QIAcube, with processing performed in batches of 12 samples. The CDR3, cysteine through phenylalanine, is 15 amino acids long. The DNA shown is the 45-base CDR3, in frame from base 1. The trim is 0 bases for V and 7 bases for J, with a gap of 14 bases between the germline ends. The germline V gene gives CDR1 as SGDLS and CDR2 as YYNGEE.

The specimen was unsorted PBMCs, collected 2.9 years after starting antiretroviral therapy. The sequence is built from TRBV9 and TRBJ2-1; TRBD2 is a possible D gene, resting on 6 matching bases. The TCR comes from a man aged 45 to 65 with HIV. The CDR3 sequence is CASSVGEVFLNEQFF. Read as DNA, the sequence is TGTGCCAGCAGCGTAGGGGAGGTATTTTTAAATGAGCAGTTCTTC.